This T cell receptor (beta chain) came from a study of shared clonotypes between healthy human individuals. Findings and limits, study-wide: An anticipated effect of sequencing depth on clonotype sharing among donors was recognized.

A word on this clone: Its specificity is unknown.

Over several immunoSEQ plates, each subset's genomic DNA was distributed in even portions. The protocol was immunoSEQ multiplex PCR, while the TCRdb copy is restricted to in-frame clones and leaves out a portion. The sample lists more than 400,000 clones, roughly 80% occurring once. Trimming shortened V by 5 bases and J by 0 bases, and 12 bases separated the two germline ends. The germline V gene encodes CDR1 SNHLY and CDR2 FYNNEI. The CDR3 loop spans 15 amino acids. The origin of this receptor is a woman in her 40s in good health. Some clones in this sample may be carry-over from other donors' samples. The sample taken for sequencing was PBMCs. The chain uses TRBV2 and TRBJ2-3; D remains ambiguous. The CDR3 protein is CASSSNPASTDTQYF. CDR3 nucleotide sequence: TGTGCCAGCAGTTCTAACCCTGCTAGCACAGATACGCAGTATTTT.